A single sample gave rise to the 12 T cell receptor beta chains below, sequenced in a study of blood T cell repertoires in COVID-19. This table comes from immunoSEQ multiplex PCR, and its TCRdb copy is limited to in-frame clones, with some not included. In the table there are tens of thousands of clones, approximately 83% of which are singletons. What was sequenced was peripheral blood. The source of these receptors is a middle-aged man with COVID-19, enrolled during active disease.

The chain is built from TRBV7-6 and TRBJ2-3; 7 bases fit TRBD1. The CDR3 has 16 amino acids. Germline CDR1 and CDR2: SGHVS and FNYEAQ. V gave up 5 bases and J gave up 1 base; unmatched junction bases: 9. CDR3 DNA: TGTGCCAGCAGCATCCTCACAGGGGTCCGCACAGATACGCAGTATTTT. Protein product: CASSILTGVRTDTQYF.

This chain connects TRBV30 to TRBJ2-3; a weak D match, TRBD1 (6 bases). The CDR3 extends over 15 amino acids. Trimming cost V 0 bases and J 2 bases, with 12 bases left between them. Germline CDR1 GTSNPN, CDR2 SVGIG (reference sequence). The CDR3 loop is CAWSVMDSSTDTQYF. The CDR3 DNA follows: TGTGCCTGGAGTGTAATGGACAGTTCCACAGATACGCAGTATTTT.

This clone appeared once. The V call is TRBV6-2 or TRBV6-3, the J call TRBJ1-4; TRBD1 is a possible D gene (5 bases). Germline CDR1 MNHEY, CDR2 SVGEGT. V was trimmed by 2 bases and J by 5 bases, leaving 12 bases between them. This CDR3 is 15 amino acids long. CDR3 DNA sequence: TGTGCCAGCAGTTACGGAGGGGCCGGGAATGAAAAACTGTTTTTT. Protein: CASSYGGAGNEKLFF.

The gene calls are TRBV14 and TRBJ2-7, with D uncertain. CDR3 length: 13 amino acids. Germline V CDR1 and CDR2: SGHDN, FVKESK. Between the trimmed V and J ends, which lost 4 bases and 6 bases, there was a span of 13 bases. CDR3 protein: CASSLQVVGEQYF. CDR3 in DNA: TGTGCCAGCAGCCTTCAGGTTGTTGGCGAGCAGTACTTC. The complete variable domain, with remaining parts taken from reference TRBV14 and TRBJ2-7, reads EAGVTQFPSHSVIEKGQTVTLRCDPISGHDNLYWYRRVMGKEIKFLLHFVKESKQDESGMPNNRFLAERTGGTYSTLKVQPAELEDSGVYFCASSLQVVGEQYFGPGTRLTVT.

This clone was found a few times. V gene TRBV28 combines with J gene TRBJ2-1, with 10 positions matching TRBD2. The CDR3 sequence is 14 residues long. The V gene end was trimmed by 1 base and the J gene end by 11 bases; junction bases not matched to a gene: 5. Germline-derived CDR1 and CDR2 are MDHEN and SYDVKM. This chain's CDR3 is CASSLYGLAEQQFF. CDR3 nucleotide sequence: TGTGCCAGCAGTTTATATGGACTAGCGGAGCAGCAGTTCTTC.

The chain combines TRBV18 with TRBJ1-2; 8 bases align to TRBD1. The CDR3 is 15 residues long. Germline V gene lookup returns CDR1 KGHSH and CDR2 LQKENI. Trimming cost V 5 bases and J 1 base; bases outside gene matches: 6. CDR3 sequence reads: CASSIGTGNNYGYTF. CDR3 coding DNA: TGTGCCAGCTCAATAGGGACAGGAAATAACTATGGCTACACCTTC.

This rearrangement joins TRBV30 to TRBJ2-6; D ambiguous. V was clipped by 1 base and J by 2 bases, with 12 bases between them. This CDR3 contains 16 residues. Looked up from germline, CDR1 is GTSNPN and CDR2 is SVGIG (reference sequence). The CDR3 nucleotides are TGTGCCTGGAGTGCCAAAACTCCCACTGGGGCCAACGTCCTGACTTTC. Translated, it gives CAWSAKTPTGANVLTF.

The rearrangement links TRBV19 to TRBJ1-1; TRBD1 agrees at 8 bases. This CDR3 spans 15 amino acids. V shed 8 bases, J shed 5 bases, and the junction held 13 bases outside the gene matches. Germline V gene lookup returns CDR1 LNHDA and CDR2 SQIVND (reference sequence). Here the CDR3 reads CASLPRLRGRTEAFF. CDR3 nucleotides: TGTGCCAGTTTACCCCGCCTCAGGGGGCGGACTGAAGCTTTCTTT.

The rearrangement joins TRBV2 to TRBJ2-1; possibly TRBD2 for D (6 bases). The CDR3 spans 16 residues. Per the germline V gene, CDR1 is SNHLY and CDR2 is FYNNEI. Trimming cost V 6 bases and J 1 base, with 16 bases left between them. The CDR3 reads CASSGLSRVSYNEQFF. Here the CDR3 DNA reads TGTGCCAGCAGCGGACTAAGCCGGGTATCCTACAATGAGCAGTTCTTC.

The CDR3 DNA follows: TGTGCCACCAGCAGAGACGGCGAGACAGGGCACGGAAACACCATATATTTT. This sequence encodes CATSRDGETGHGNTIYF. The chain uses TRBV15 and TRBJ1-3; 7 nucleotides line up with TRBD1. Germline V gene data show CDR1 as LNHNV and CDR2 as YYDKDF (reference sequence). The CDR3 spans 17 residues. Trimming removed 0 bases from V and 4 bases from J; junction bases left unmatched: 9.

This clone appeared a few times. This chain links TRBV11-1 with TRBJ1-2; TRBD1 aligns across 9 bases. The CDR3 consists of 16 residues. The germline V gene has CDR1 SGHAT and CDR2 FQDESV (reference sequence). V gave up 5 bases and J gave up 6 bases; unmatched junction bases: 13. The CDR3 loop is CASSLGQGVSVHGYTF. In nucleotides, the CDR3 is TGTGCCAGCAGCCTGGGACAGGGTGTAAGTGTCCATGGCTACACCTTC.

The CDR3 loop is CASSQATGTSNEKLFF. The CDR3 nucleotides read TGTGCCAGCAGCCAAGCAACCGGGACAAGTAATGAAAAACTGTTTTTT. The chain joins TRBV4-2 to TRBJ1-4, with D possibly being TRBD1 (6 bases). Trimming removed 1 base at V and 4 bases at J, with 13 bases between. The CDR3 has 16 amino acids. The germline gives CDR1 LGHNA, CDR2 YNFKEQ.